This record concerns one TCR beta chain sequence. Every patient underwent thyroid surgery untreated. The entry originates in a study of metastatic and nonmetastatic thyroid tumors. TCRdb ran MiXCR on the PCR reads. The repertoire holds some 10,000 clones, roughly 28% seen once, with about 9.4% in the top ten. V was shortened by 4 bases and J by 0 bases, with 11 bases between the two germline ends. Germline V gene lookup returns CDR1 LGHDT and CDR2 YNNKEL (reference sequence). The CDR3 is 15 amino acids. Sequenced: tumor tissue. The V and J genes are TRBV3-1 and TRBJ2-3; D is perhaps TRBD1 (6 bases). This receptor was taken from a female donor with papillary thyroid cancer or a benign thyroid nodule (not recorded which). Some clones in this sample may be carry-over from other donors' samples. Here the CDR3 DNA reads TGTGCCAGCAGCCCAGGGGCAGGGAGCACAGATACGCAGTATTTT. It translates to CASSPGAGSTDTQYF.